Below, 24 T cell receptor beta chains from the same sample are listed, as sequenced in a study of identical twins. From the 5' RACE reads, TCRdb called clonotypes with MiXCR, one entry per CDR3 protein. The data hold fewer than 800,000 distinct CDR3 sequences, with 7.1% observed a single time. These sequences were also reported in another study, on yellow fever vaccine responses in identical twins.

Source material: PBMCs. The receptors were gathered from a woman aged 18-30 years in good health.

This clonotype has ten or more counts. The V gene is TRBV7-2, the J gene TRBJ2-1; tentative D call: TRBD2 (5 bases). This CDR3 region has 16 residues. V was trimmed by 5 bases and J by 8 bases, leaving 22 bases between them. CDR1 is SGHTA and CDR2 is FQGNSA in the germline V gene. The CDR3 DNA sequence: TGTGCCAGCAGCACACCCCATGCGCTAGCTGGCGATGAGCAGTTCTTC. Translating gives CASSTPHALAGDEQFF.

The sample holds a few counts of this clonotype. The V gene is TRBV12-3 or TRBV12-4, the J gene TRBJ2-7; possibly TRBD1 or TRBD2 for D (6 bases each). V was trimmed by 3 bases and J by 5 bases, leaving 17 bases between them. This CDR3 spans 15 amino acids. CDR3 sequence reads: CASSFRGGWADEQYF. CDR3 bases: TGTGCCAGCAGTTTTAGAGGGGGGTGGGCAGACGAGCAGTACTTC.

This clonotype was recorded many times. The chain joins TRBV5-1 to TRBJ1-6, with D possibly being TRBD1 (6 bases). Germline loops: CDR1 SGHRS, CDR2 YFSETQ. CDR3 size: 13 residues. The V end was cut by 1 base, the J end by 8 bases, with 7 bases between. CDR3 nucleotide sequence: TGCGCCAGCAGCTTGAAGGGGGATTCACCCCTCCACTTT. Its translation is CASSLKGDSPLHF.

V gene TRBV3-1 combines with J gene TRBJ2-5, with TRBD2 matching 9 bases. With 0 bases clipped from V and 4 bases from J, the junction kept 6 bases outside the gene matches. The CDR3 sequence is 16 residues long. Looked up from germline, CDR1 is LGHDT and CDR2 is YNNKEL (reference sequence). This chain's CDR3 is CASSQEWLAGRETQYF. CDR3 sequence (DNA): TGTGCCAGCAGCCAAGAATGGCTAGCGGGGCGAGAGACCCAGTACTTC.

The V call is TRBV7-6, the J call TRBJ1-4, with 8 bases lining up with TRBD1. V lost 5 bases, J lost 6 bases, and 5 bases stayed unmatched. The germline V gene has CDR1 SGHVS and CDR2 FNYEAQ. This CDR3 spans 14 amino acids. The CDR3 region is CASSEGQADEKLFF. The DNA for the CDR3 is TGTGCCAGCAGCGAGGGACAGGCGGATGAAAAACTGTTTTTT.

This clonotype was counted a few times. This rearrangement joins TRBV7-3 to TRBJ2-1; TRBD2 might be the D (6 bases). The CDR3 covers 13 residues. V was clipped by 3 bases and J by 8 bases, with 11 bases between them. CDR1 is SGHTA, CDR2 FQGTGA, per germline. CDR3 loop: CASSFGLLDEQFF. CDR3 bases: TGTGCCAGCAGCTTCGGACTACTAGATGAGCAGTTCTTC.

This chain uses TRBV20-1 with TRBJ2-7, with no clear D. The CDR3 runs to 11 residues. Trimming left V 2 bases short and J 0 bases short, with 2 bases between. Germline-derived CDR1 and CDR2 are DFQATT and SNEGSKA (reference sequence). As DNA, the CDR3 is TGCAGTGCTAGAAACTCCTACGAGCAGTACTTC. Protein: CSARNSYEQYF.

This chain connects TRBV6-1 to TRBJ2-3; D is unclear. Germline V gene data show CDR1 as MNHNS and CDR2 as SASEGT. The germline V and J ends were trimmed by 6 bases and 6 bases, with 7 bases remaining between them. The CDR3 is 11 amino acids. Here the CDR3 DNA reads TGTGCCAGCAGAGCTAAGGATACGCAGTATTTT. Its protein product is CASRAKDTQYF.

In its sample, this clonotype was seen many times. The gene calls are TRBV7-9 and TRBJ1-2; no definite D call. Germline assignment: CDR1 SEHNR and CDR2 FQNEAQ (reference sequence). V was cut by 5 bases and J by 6 bases, with 10 bases left in between. CDR3 length equals 12 residues. CDR3 in DNA: TGTGCCAGCAGCCAGTTCTGGGATGGCTACACCTTC. Translating gives CASSQFWDGYTF.

This clonotype was counted ten times or more. The chain couples TRBV9 to TRBJ1-2; D is unresolved. V lost 0 bases, J lost 0 bases, and 9 bases lay in between. The CDR3 spans 15 residues. The germline gives CDR1 SGDLS, CDR2 YYNGEE. Here the CDR3 reads CASSVESTANYGYTF. CDR3 sequence (DNA): TGTGCCAGCAGCGTAGAGTCAACAGCTAACTATGGCTACACCTTC.

The chain has TRBV12-3 or TRBV12-4 and TRBJ2-1; D perhaps matches TRBD2 (6 bases). CDR3 length: 14 amino acids. V was cut by 7 bases and J by 4 bases, with 14 bases left in between. The CDR3 is CASTTGDWYNEQFF. The CDR3 DNA reads as TGTGCCAGCACCACGGGAGACTGGTACAATGAGCAGTTCTTC.

This clonotype showed up many times. The chain has TRBV20-1 and TRBJ1-1; D perhaps matches TRBD1 (5 bases). V lost 5 bases to trimming and J lost 0 bases, with 7 bases between them. The CDR3 extends over 12 amino acids. The germline V gene encodes CDR1 DFQATT and CDR2 SNEGSKA (reference sequence). The CDR3 loop reads CSAGTVNTEAFF. CDR3 bases: TGCAGTGCTGGGACGGTGAACACTGAAGCTTTCTTT.

V and J are TRBV27 and TRBJ2-3; D is uncertain. The germline V gene encodes CDR1 MNHEY and CDR2 SMNVEV (reference sequence). This CDR3 spans 15 amino acids. V lost 3 bases to trimming and J lost 0 bases, with 10 bases between them. The CDR3 coding sequence is TGTGCCAGCAGTTTCCGTATAACGAGCACAGATACGCAGTATTTT. It yields the protein CASSFRITSTDTQYF.

This clonotype was counted many times. V and J are TRBV10-3 and TRBJ2-2, with 8 bases identical to TRBD1. J gave up 1 base and V 7 bases, and 2 bases lay outside the gene matches. There are 14 residues in the CDR3. Per germline, CDR1 ENHRY and CDR2 SYGVKD. CDR3 protein: CAITGQVNTGELFF. DNA for the CDR3: TGTGCCATCACGGGACAGGTGAACACCGGGGAGCTGTTTTTT.

This clonotype was observed a handful of times. The V call is TRBV2, the J call TRBJ2-5, with 7 bases identical to TRBD1. The CDR3 loop spans 14 amino acids. CDR1 and CDR2 (germline): SNHLY, FYNNEI. With V trimmed by 7 bases and J by 9 bases, 14 bases remained unmatched. The CDR3 protein is CASMGLRTGWAQYF. The CDR3 coding sequence is TGTGCCAGCATGGGGCTAAGGACAGGTTGGGCCCAGTACTTC.

The chain is built from TRBV28 and TRBJ1-4; TRBD1 aligns across 8 bases. Germline V gene lookup returns CDR1 MDHEN and CDR2 SYDVKM. CDR3 length: 15 residues. The ends lost 2 bases at V and 8 bases at J; junction bases unmatched: 7. CDR3 loop: CASSLGTGGGEKLFF. CDR3 DNA: TGTGCCAGCAGTTTAGGTACAGGGGGTGGCGAAAAACTGTTTTTT.

Many counts were recorded for this clonotype. J is TRBJ2-5 and V is TRBV5-6; TRBD2 aligns across 10 bases. Germline V gene sequence: CDR1 SGHDT, CDR2 YYEEEE. Trimming cost V 4 bases and J 5 bases; bases outside gene matches: 8. The CDR3 covers 15 residues. CDR3: CASSPGLAERETQYF. CDR3 sequence (DNA): TGTGCCAGCAGCCCCGGACTAGCGGAACGGGAGACCCAGTACTTC.

This clonotype was found a few times. This rearrangement joins TRBV3-1 to TRBJ2-3; 11 bases line up with TRBD2. Germline assignment: CDR1 LGHDT and CDR2 YNNKEL (reference sequence). With V trimmed by 2 bases and J by 2 bases, 9 bases remained unmatched. The CDR3 length is 18 residues. This CDR3 is CASSQKGGTSGLTDTQYF. The CDR3 DNA reads TGTGCCAGCAGCCAAAAGGGGGGGACTAGCGGACTCACAGATACGCAGTATTTT.

This clonotype came up a few times. The chain couples TRBV27 to TRBJ2-1, with D tentatively TRBD1 (6 bases). Trimming cost V 0 bases and J 0 bases, with 9 bases left between them. Germline CDR1 is MNHEY and CDR2 is SMNVEV (reference sequence). The CDR3 runs to 16 residues. CDR3 coding DNA: TGTGCCAGCAGTTTATCATCAGGGGACTCCTACAATGAGCAGTTCTTC. Its translation: CASSLSSGDSYNEQFF.

This chain connects TRBV9 to TRBJ1-5, with a weak D call TRBD1 (5 bases). The CDR3 loop spans 15 amino acids. Trimming shortened V by 3 bases and J by 7 bases, and 17 bases separated the two germline ends. CDR1 is SGDLS and CDR2 is YYNGEE in the germline V gene. CDR3 coding DNA: TGTGCCAGCAGCGCGGAAAGGGGAGAAGGGCAGCCCCAGCATTTT. Its protein product is CASSAERGEGQPQHF.

This chain uses TRBV20-1 with TRBJ2-1; a weak D match, TRBD2 (6 bases). This CDR3 spans 14 amino acids. The V gene lost 3 bases and the J gene lost 3 bases, with 12 bases spanning the gap. Germline V gives CDR1 DFQATT, CDR2 SNEGSKA (reference sequence). In nucleotides, the CDR3 is TGCAGTGCTAGGCCCCGGAGGGGCTACAATGAGCAGTTCTTC. It yields the protein CSARPRRGYNEQFF.

The table lists this clonotype with a few counts. The rearrangement links TRBV4-1 to TRBJ1-5; D gene unclear. With 1 base removed from V and 0 bases from J, the gap between germline ends came to 10 bases. CDR3 length: 16 amino acids. Germline lookup yields CDR1 MGHRA and CDR2 YSYEKL. CDR3 DNA sequence: TGCGCCAGCAGCCAAGTGACCGATTATAGCAATCAGCCCCAGCATTTT. Translated, it gives CASSQVTDYSNQPQHF.

This clonotype was counted a few times. V is TRBV5-1 and J is TRBJ1-1, with D unclear. Trimming left V 4 bases short and J 0 bases short, with 7 bases between. Germline CDR1 SGHRS, CDR2 YFSETQ. This CDR3 has 13 residues. Here the CDR3 DNA reads TGCGCCAGCAGCGGCATAATGAACACTGAAGCTTTCTTT. It yields the protein CASSGIMNTEAFF. The full variable domain, rest sourced from reference TRBV5-1 and TRBJ1-1, is KAGVTQTPRYLIKTRGQQVTLSCSPISGHRSVSWYQQTPGQGLQFLFEYFSETQRNKGNFPGRFSGRQFSNSRSEMNVSTLELGDSALYLCASSGIMNTEAFFGQGTRLTVV.

This clonotype was counted at least ten times. The genes are TRBV12-3 or TRBV12-4 and TRBJ2-1; 13 bases map to TRBD2. The CDR3 has 17 amino acids. Trimming removed 4 bases from V and 5 bases from J; junction bases left unmatched: 8. The CDR3 sequence: CASSSRLAGGRNNEQFF. Written as DNA, the CDR3 is TGTGCCAGCAGTTCTAGACTAGCGGGAGGTCGGAACAATGAGCAGTTCTTC.